This T cell receptor beta chain was captured by sequencing in a study of T cell changes during pregnancy in multiple sclerosis. Looked up from germline, CDR1 is SNHLY and CDR2 is FYNNEI. The CDR3 length is 14 residues. V lost 7 bases to trimming and J lost 3 bases; unmatched junction nucleotides: 6. Produced via immunoSEQ multiplex PCR; TCRdb's table is partial and in-frame only. The sample yields tens of thousands of clones, roughly 92% seen once. The sequencing here drew on peripheral blood, taken before pregnancy. The chain recombines TRBV2 with TRBJ2-3; 8 bases agree with TRBD2. The TCR was taken from a female donor with multiple sclerosis, enrolled in a pregnancy study. The CDR3, as DNA: TGTGCCAGCACGGTAGCGGGAACTACAGATACGCAGTATTTT. Its protein product is CASTVAGTTDTQYF.